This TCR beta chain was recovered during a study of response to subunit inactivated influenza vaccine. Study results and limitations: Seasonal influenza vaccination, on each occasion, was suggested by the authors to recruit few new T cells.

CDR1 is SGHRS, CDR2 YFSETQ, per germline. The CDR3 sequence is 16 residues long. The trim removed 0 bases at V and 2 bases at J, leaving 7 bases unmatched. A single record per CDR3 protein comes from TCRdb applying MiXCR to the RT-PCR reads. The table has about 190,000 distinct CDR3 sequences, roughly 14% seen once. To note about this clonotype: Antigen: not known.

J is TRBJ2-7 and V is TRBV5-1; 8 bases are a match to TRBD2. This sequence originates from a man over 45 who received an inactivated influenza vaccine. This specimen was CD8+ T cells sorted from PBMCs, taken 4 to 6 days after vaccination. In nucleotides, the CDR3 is TGCGCCAGCAGCTTGGAGTATAGCGGGATCGCCTACGAGCAGTACTTC. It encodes CASSLEYSGIAYEQYF.